The clone carrying this T cell receptor beta chain was seen just once. The sample is drawn from a study of control samples from healthy donors and cancer patients. The V gene end was trimmed by 5 bases and the J gene end by 7 bases; junction bases not matched to a gene: 5. This CDR3 has 15 residues. CDR1 and CDR2 from the germline V gene are SEHNR and FQNEAQ (reference sequence). Using immunoSEQ multiplex PCR, the repertoire was profiled, and TCRdb retains in-frame clones only, with some absent. The table has around 76,000 clones, around 86% seen once; the top ten hold around 9.5%. J is TRBJ2-1 and V is TRBV7-9, with TRBD2 matching 13 bases. Sequencing input: PBMCs. The clonotype was recovered from a woman between 45 and 60 years old with colorectal cancer. In DNA form, the CDR3 reads TGTGCCAGCAGCCCCGGACTAGCGGGGGCAAATGAGCAGTTCTTC. Protein sequence: CASSPGLAGANEQFF. The whole variable domain, filled in from reference TRBV7-9 and TRBJ2-1, reads DTGVSQNPRHKITKRGQNVTFRCDPISEHNRLYWYRQTLGQGPEFLTYFQNEAQLEKSRLLSDRFSAERPKGSFSTLEIQRTEQGDSAMYLCASSPGLAGANEQFFGPGTRLTVL.